This TCR beta chain was sequenced during a study of T cell responses to AZD1222 COVID-19 vaccine. The V gene lost 10 bases and the J gene lost 3 bases, with 12 bases spanning the gap. Germline V lookup: CDR1 MNHEY, CDR2 SVGAGI. This CDR3 is 12 amino acids long. The data were produced by immunoSEQ multiplex PCR, yet TCRdb's version contains in-frame clones alone and is incomplete. The profile shows about 93,000 clones, roughly 91% of them singletons. The chain uses TRBV6-5 and TRBJ1-2; possibly TRBD1 for D (5 bases). The specimen comprised peripheral blood, sampled on day 0 of MenACWY control vaccination. The clonotype comes from an adult in good health. CDR3 loop: CATRGPDYGYTF. The CDR3 DNA reads TGTGCCACCCGGGGACCCGACTATGGCTACACCTTC.